This is a list of T cell receptor beta chains from one sample in a study of neurological immune-mediated disorders. MiXCR, applied by TCRdb to the 5' RACE reads, yields one record per CDR3 protein. The top ten clones hold about 5.5% of a sample with more than 20,000 distinct CDR3 sequences, approximately 13% of them seen once. Sequencing was carried out using CD4+ T cells from blood. These receptors came from a female donor with HTLV-1-associated myelopathy (HAM/TSP). The CDR3 runs from the conserved cysteine through the conserved F or W. Fields, in order: V gene, clone size, CDR3 length, J gene, D gene, CDR3 protein, CDR3 DNA. D genes are given only for firm matches. Clone size is given for some rows only: seen once, a few or many times, or a class if the clone is expanded.

V gene: TRBV20-1; clone size: many; CDR3 length: 16; J gene: TRBJ2-1; D gene: TRBD2; CDR3 protein: CSATRLAGSSYNEQFF; CDR3 DNA: TGCAGTGCTACTCGACTAGCGGGGAGCTCCTACAATGAGCAGTTCTTC
V gene: TRBV20-1; clone size: many; CDR3 length: 14; J gene: TRBJ2-3; D gene: TRBD2; CDR3 protein: CSAKSGGPSDTQYF; CDR3 DNA: TGCAGTGCTAAAAGCGGGGGGCCCTCAGATACGCAGTATTTT
V gene: TRBV20-1; clone size: many; CDR3 length: 14; J gene: TRBJ1-1; D gene: NA; CDR3 protein: CSARGPEMDTEAFF; CDR3 DNA: TGCAGTGCTAGAGGGCCGGAGATGGACACTGAAGCTTTCTTT
V gene: TRBV20-1; clone size: many; CDR3 length: 14; J gene: TRBJ2-7; D gene: TRBD2; CDR3 protein: CSVPGRAGSYEQYF; CDR3 DNA: TGCAGTGTCCCCGGGAGGGCCGGGTCCTACGAGCAGTACTTC
V gene: TRBV5-1; clone size: NA; CDR3 length: 14; J gene: TRBJ1-4; D gene: TRBD1; CDR3 protein: CASSPGTGVEKLFF; CDR3 DNA: TGCGCCAGCAGCCCCGGGACAGGGGTCGAAAAACTGTTTTTT
V gene: TRBV5-1; clone size: many; CDR3 length: 14; J gene: TRBJ1-2; D gene: NA; CDR3 protein: CASSLVPGDYGYTF; CDR3 DNA: TGCGCCAGCAGCTTGGTTCCGGGCGACTATGGCTACACCTTC
V gene: TRBV11-2; clone size: many; CDR3 length: 16; J gene: TRBJ1-2; D gene: TRBD1; CDR3 protein: CASSPGQGLTNYGYTF; CDR3 DNA: TGTGCCAGCAGCCCGGGACAGGGGCTTACTAACTATGGCTACACCTTC
V gene: TRBV7-9; clone size: many; CDR3 length: 13; J gene: TRBJ1-2; D gene: TRBD1; CDR3 protein: CASSAGQDYGYTF; CDR3 DNA: TGTGCCAGCAGCGCGGGACAGGACTATGGCTACACCTTC
V gene: TRBV12-3/TRBV12-4; clone size: many; CDR3 length: 12; J gene: TRBJ2-3; D gene: NA; CDR3 protein: CASSPGLDTQYF; CDR3 DNA: TGTGCCAGCAGCCCTGGATTGGATACGCAGTATTTT
V gene: TRBV5-1; clone size: NA; CDR3 length: 16; J gene: TRBJ2-1; D gene: TRBD2; CDR3 protein: CASSSSLAGGQNEQFF; CDR3 DNA: TGCGCCAGCAGCTCGTCCCTAGCGGGAGGGCAGAATGAGCAGTTCTTC
V gene: TRBV4-1; clone size: many; CDR3 length: 14; J gene: TRBJ1-2; D gene: NA; CDR3 protein: CASSQVGTQGGYTF; CDR3 DNA: TGCGCCAGCAGCCAAGTCGGGACCCAGGGGGGCTACACCTTC
V gene: TRBV20-1; clone size: medium-sized; CDR3 length: 14; J gene: TRBJ2-7; D gene: NA; CDR3 protein: CSARRDSYPYEQYF; CDR3 DNA: TGCAGTGCTCGCCGGGACTCCTATCCCTACGAGCAGTACTTC
V gene: TRBV19; clone size: NA; CDR3 length: 17; J gene: TRBJ2-6; D gene: NA; CDR3 protein: CASSIIAGGSGANVLTF; CDR3 DNA: TGTGCCAGTAGTATAATCGCAGGAGGCTCTGGGGCCAACGTCCTGACTTTC
V gene: TRBV5-1; clone size: NA; CDR3 length: 14; J gene: TRBJ2-1; D gene: NA; CDR3 protein: CASSPRTGGNEQFF; CDR3 DNA: TGCGCCAGCAGCCCAAGGACCGGGGGCAATGAGCAGTTCTTC
V gene: TRBV5-1; clone size: once; CDR3 length: 13; J gene: TRBJ2-1; D gene: NA; CDR3 protein: CASSEDTYNEQFF; CDR3 DNA: TGCGCCAGCAGCGAGGACACGTACAATGAGCAGTTCTTC
V gene: TRBV20-1; clone size: many; CDR3 length: 13; J gene: TRBJ2-1; D gene: NA; CDR3 protein: CSVTGFPYNEQFF; CDR3 DNA: TGCAGCGTCACAGGGTTCCCCTACAATGAGCAGTTCTTC
V gene: TRBV10-2; clone size: once; CDR3 length: 13; J gene: TRBJ2-1; D gene: TRBD2; CDR3 protein: CASRGLAENEQFF; CDR3 DNA: TGCGCCAGCAGGGGACTAGCGGAGAATGAGCAGTTCTTC
V gene: TRBV5-1; clone size: many; CDR3 length: 14; J gene: TRBJ2-5; D gene: NA; CDR3 protein: CASSLWSGEETQYF; CDR3 DNA: TGCGCCAGCAGCTTGTGGTCTGGAGAAGAGACCCAGTACTTC
V gene: TRBV5-1; clone size: many; CDR3 length: 13; J gene: TRBJ2-3; D gene: TRBD2; CDR3 protein: CASSGTSGDTQYF; CDR3 DNA: TGCGCCAGCAGCGGGACTAGCGGTGATACGCAGTATTTT
V gene: TRBV20-1; clone size: medium-sized; CDR3 length: 14; J gene: TRBJ2-7; D gene: TRBD2; CDR3 protein: CSARGLAGSYEQYF; CDR3 DNA: TGCAGTGCTAGAGGACTAGCGGGCTCCTACGAGCAGTACTTC
V gene: TRBV18; clone size: many; CDR3 length: 13; J gene: TRBJ2-7; D gene: NA; CDR3 protein: CASSPGQSYEQYF; CDR3 DNA: TGTGCCAGCTCACCAGGACAATCCTACGAGCAGTACTTC
V gene: TRBV5-5; clone size: many; CDR3 length: 15; J gene: TRBJ2-3; D gene: TRBD2; CDR3 protein: CASSLGGESTDTQYF; CDR3 DNA: TGTGCCAGCAGCCTGGGGGGGGAGTCCACAGATACGCAGTATTTT
V gene: TRBV18; clone size: NA; CDR3 length: 16; J gene: TRBJ2-4; D gene: NA; CDR3 protein: CASSALSRVVKNIQYF; CDR3 DNA: TGTGCCAGCTCAGCATTATCTCGGGTGGTCAAAAACATTCAGTACTTC
V gene: TRBV20-1; clone size: many; CDR3 length: 12; J gene: TRBJ2-1; D gene: NA; CDR3 protein: CSASRVNNEQFF; CDR3 DNA: TGCAGTGCTAGTAGGGTCAACAATGAGCAGTTCTTC
V gene: TRBV6-9; clone size: NA; CDR3 length: 17; J gene: TRBJ2-1; D gene: NA; CDR3 protein: CARSYISPGGSLNEQFF; CDR3 DNA: TGTGCCAGAAGTTATATCTCACCCGGCGGGTCACTTAATGAGCAGTTCTTC
V gene: TRBV4-2; clone size: many; CDR3 length: 17; J gene: TRBJ2-5; D gene: TRBD1; CDR3 protein: CASSQDGAGQARETQYF; CDR3 DNA: TGTGCCAGCAGCCAAGACGGGGCGGGACAGGCTCGAGAGACCCAGTACTTC
V gene: TRBV12-3/TRBV12-4; clone size: many; CDR3 length: 14; J gene: TRBJ2-2; D gene: TRBD1; CDR3 protein: CASRQKTGYGELFF; CDR3 DNA: TGTGCCAGCAGGCAAAAGACAGGGTACGGGGAGCTGTTTTTT
V gene: TRBV7-3; clone size: NA; CDR3 length: 15; J gene: TRBJ2-1; D gene: TRBD2; CDR3 protein: CASSIGTSSYHEHSF; CDR3 DNA: TGTGCCAGCAGCATTGGGACTAGCAGCTACCATGAGCACTCCTTC
V gene: TRBV5-1; clone size: many; CDR3 length: 15; J gene: TRBJ2-5; D gene: NA; CDR3 protein: CASSLGGGPEETQYF; CDR3 DNA: TGCGCCAGCAGCTTGGGCGGGGGCCCCGAAGAGACCCAGTACTTC
V gene: TRBV11-2; clone size: many; CDR3 length: 13; J gene: TRBJ2-7; D gene: NA; CDR3 protein: CASSLAGAYEQYF; CDR3 DNA: TGTGCCAGCAGCTTAGCGGGGGCCTACGAGCAGTACTTC
V gene: TRBV6-2/TRBV6-3; clone size: many; CDR3 length: 12; J gene: TRBJ1-1; D gene: NA; CDR3 protein: CASSTSRVEAFF; CDR3 DNA: TGTGCCAGCAGTACCTCCAGAGTTGAAGCTTTCTTT
V gene: TRBV14; clone size: many; CDR3 length: 13; J gene: TRBJ1-2; D gene: NA; CDR3 protein: CASSHRDNYGYTF; CDR3 DNA: TGTGCCAGCAGCCACCGGGACAACTATGGCTACACCTTC
V gene: TRBV20-1; clone size: once; CDR3 length: 20; J gene: TRBJ2-3; D gene: NA; CDR3 protein: CSAGIQYQETQYFGPDTQYF; CDR3 DNA: NA
V gene: TRBV4-2; clone size: many; CDR3 length: 15; J gene: TRBJ1-2; D gene: NA; CDR3 protein: CASSQDPDSRYGYTF; CDR3 DNA: TGTGCCAGCAGCCAAGACCCCGACTCCCGCTATGGCTACACCTTC
V gene: TRBV5-5; clone size: many; CDR3 length: 16; J gene: TRBJ2-5; D gene: TRBD2; CDR3 protein: CASSLAQAGGQETQYF; CDR3 DNA: TGTGCCAGCAGCTTGGCCCAAGCGGGGGGGCAAGAGACCCAGTACTTC